These 8 T cell receptor beta chains originate from one sample sequenced in a study of blood T cells in healthy people across ages. Together with a sample-barcoded 5' primer, a J-beta primer mix was included in a second PCR lasting about 7 to 12 cycles. Each CDR3 protein gets one entry after TCRdb re-called the 5' RACE reads with MiXCR. The sample has about 560,000 distinct CDR3 sequences, 27% seen once; the top ten hold 3% to 4%. These same data were also listed under a study on T cells of mothers and their children.

The sequenced material came from blood. The origin of the receptors is a boy between 2 and 10 years old in good health.

This clonotype is a singleton in its sample. This chain uses TRBV18 with TRBJ1-5, with D perhaps TRBD1 (5 bases). CDR3 length: 13 residues. Trimming stripped 4 bases from V and 5 bases from J, with 9 bases between. Per the germline V gene, CDR1 is KGHSH and CDR2 is LQKENI. CDR3 sequence (DNA): TGTGCCAGCTCACAGGGCAGGGATCAGCCCCAGCATTTT. Translated: CASSQGRDQPQHF.

This clonotype has a handful of counts. The chain joins TRBV20-1 to TRBJ1-3; the D is unclear. Looked up from germline, CDR1 is DFQATT and CDR2 is SNEGSKA (reference sequence). Deletions cut 0 bases from V and 4 bases from J, with 7 bases between. The CDR3 contains 13 residues. Here the CDR3 DNA reads TGCAGTGCTAGAGATGAAAGGGGAAACACCATATATTTT. It encodes CSARDERGNTIYF.

This clonotype has more than one count but fewer than ten. The V gene is TRBV9, the J gene TRBJ2-3, with TRBD1 identical over 8 bases. The length of the CDR3 is 14 residues. Trimming at V came to 4 bases and at J to 3 bases, leaving 4 bases not matched to a gene. CDR1 is SGDLS, CDR2 YYNGEE, per germline. The CDR3 spells CASSRDRQTDTQYF. The CDR3 bases are TGTGCCAGCAGCAGGGACAGGCAGACAGATACGCAGTATTTT.

V gene TRBV6-4 combines with J gene TRBJ2-1, with TRBD2 matching 9 bases. The CDR3 runs to 15 residues. CDR1 MRHNA and CDR2 SNTAGT come from the germline V gene. The V segment lost 2 bases and the J segment 8 bases; nucleotides outside the gene matches: 7. The CDR3: CASSDDAGGIHEQFF. The DNA of the CDR3 is TGTGCCAGCAGTGACGATGCGGGAGGGATCCATGAGCAGTTCTTC.

The rearrangement links TRBV15 to TRBJ2-3; tentatively, D is TRBD2 (6 bases). V lost 4 bases and J 0 bases, leaving 11 bases between the germline ends. This CDR3 has 15 amino acids. Germline CDR1 is LNHNV and CDR2 is YYDKDF (reference sequence). CDR3 coding DNA: TGTGCCACCAGCATCCCGGGGACTAGCACAGATACGCAGTATTTT. Protein sequence: CATSIPGTSTDTQYF.

A few counts support this clonotype. This chain uses TRBV20-1 with TRBJ2-3, with 8 bases aligning to TRBD1. This CDR3 spans 13 amino acids. The V gene end was trimmed by 3 bases and the J gene end by 3 bases; junction bases not matched to a gene: 2. Germline loops: CDR1 DFQATT, CDR2 SNEGSKA (reference sequence). CDR3 bases: TGCAGTGCTAGCGGACAGGGAACAGATACGCAGTATTTT. This encodes CSASGQGTDTQYF.

The V and J genes are TRBV2 and TRBJ1-4; no firm D call. Germline V gene sequence: CDR1 SNHLY, CDR2 FYNNEI. The CDR3 sequence is 13 residues long. V was shortened by 1 base and J by 7 bases, with 7 bases between the two germline ends. DNA for the CDR3: TGTGCCAGCAGTGAAGATGGGGTTGAAAAACTGTTTTTT. Translated: CASSEDGVEKLFF.

This clonotype was detected only a few times. V and J are TRBV5-1 and TRBJ2-6, with D maybe TRBD1 (5 bases). The CDR3 has 16 amino acids. The V end lost 4 bases, the J end lost 0 bases, and 11 bases lay between the germline ends. Germline V gives CDR1 SGHRS, CDR2 YFSETQ. In DNA, the CDR3 is TGCGCCAGCAGCACCAGACAGAACTCTGGGGCCAACGTCCTGACTTTC. Amino acids: CASSTRQNSGANVLTF.